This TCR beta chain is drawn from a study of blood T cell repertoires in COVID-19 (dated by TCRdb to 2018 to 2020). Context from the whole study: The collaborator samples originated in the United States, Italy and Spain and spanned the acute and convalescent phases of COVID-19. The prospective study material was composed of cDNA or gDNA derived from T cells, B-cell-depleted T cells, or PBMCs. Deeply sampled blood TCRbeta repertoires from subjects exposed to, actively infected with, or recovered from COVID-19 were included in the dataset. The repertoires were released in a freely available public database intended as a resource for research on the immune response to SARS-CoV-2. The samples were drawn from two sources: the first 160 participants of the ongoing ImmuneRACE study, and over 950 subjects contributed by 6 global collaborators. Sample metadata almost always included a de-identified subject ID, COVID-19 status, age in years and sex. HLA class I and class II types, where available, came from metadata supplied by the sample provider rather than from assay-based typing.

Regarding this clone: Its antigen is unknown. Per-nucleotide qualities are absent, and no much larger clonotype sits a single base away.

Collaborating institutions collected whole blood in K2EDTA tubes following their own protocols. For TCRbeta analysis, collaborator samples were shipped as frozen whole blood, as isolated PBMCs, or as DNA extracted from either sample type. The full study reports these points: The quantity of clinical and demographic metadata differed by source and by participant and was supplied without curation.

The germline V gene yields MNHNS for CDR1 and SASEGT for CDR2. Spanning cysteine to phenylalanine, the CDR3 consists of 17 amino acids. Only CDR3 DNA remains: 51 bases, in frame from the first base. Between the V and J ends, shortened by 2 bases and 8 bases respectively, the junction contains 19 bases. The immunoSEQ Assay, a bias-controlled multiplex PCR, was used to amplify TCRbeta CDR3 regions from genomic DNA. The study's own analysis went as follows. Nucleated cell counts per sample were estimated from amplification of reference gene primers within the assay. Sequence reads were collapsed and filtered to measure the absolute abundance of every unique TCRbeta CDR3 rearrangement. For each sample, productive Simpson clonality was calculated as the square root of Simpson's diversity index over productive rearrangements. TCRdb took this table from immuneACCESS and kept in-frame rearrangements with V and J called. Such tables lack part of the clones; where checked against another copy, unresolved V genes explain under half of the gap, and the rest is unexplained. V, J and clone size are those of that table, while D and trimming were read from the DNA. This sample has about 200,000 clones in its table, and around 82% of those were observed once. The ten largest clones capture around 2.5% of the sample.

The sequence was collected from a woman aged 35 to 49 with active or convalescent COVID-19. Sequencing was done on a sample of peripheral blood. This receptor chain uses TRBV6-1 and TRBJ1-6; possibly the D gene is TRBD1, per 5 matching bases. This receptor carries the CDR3 CASSERPPGWGDSPLHF. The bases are TGTGCCAGCAGTGAACGCCCCCCGGGATGGGGGGATTCACCCCTCCACTTT.